The 28 T cell receptor beta chains in this list originate from one sample, sequenced in a study of blood T cell repertoires in COVID-19. TCRdb's table, derived via immunoSEQ multiplex PCR, lists solely in-frame clones and lacks some. This repertoire shows 120,000 to 150,000 clones, 65% to 90% found once; its top ten account for approximately 7.1%. Sequenced sample: peripheral blood. These TCRs come from a woman aged 45-60 years in a cohort sampled during active or convalescent COVID-19.

V is TRBV3-1 (or the pseudogene TRBV3-2) and J is TRBJ2-5, with TRBD1 identical over 7 bases. V shed 7 bases and J 2 bases; nucleotides not matched to a gene: 13. This CDR3 is 16 amino acids long. From germline, CDR1 is LGHDT and CDR2 YNNKEL (reference sequence). CDR3 bases: TGTGCCAGCATCACCGGGACAGCCTACGGTCAAGAGACCCAGTACTTC. Translation: CASITGTAYGQETQYF.

The rearrangement links TRBV9 to TRBJ2-1, with TRBD2 identical over 7 bases. The CDR3 runs to 16 residues. Germline V gene lookup returns CDR1 SGDLS and CDR2 YYNGEE. With V trimmed by 1 base and J by 5 bases, 9 bases remained unmatched. The CDR3 region has the DNA TGTGCCAGCAGCGTACCCTCGACGGGGGGAAACAATGAGCAGTTCTTC. This gives the protein CASSVPSTGGNNEQFF. The whole variable domain, filled in from reference TRBV9 and TRBJ2-1, reads DSGVTQTPKHLITATGQRVTLRCSPRSGDLSVYWYQQSLDQGLQFLIQYYNGEERAKGNILERFSAQQFPDLHSELNLSSLELGDSALYFCASSVPSTGGNNEQFFGPGTRLTVL.

This rearrangement joins TRBV12-3 or TRBV12-4 to TRBJ1-3; no reliable D call. The V end lost 4 bases, the J end lost 6 bases, and 4 bases lay between the germline ends. The length of the CDR3 is 11 residues. Here the CDR3 reads CASSSLNTIYF. In nucleotides, the CDR3 is TGTGCCAGCAGTTCTTTAAACACCATATATTTT.

V and J are TRBV3-1 (or the pseudogene TRBV3-2) and TRBJ2-3; TRBD2 matches 10 bases. CDR1 and CDR2 (germline): LGHDT, YNNKEL (reference sequence). The CDR3 is 16 amino acids. Trimming at V came to 0 bases and at J to 4 bases, leaving 4 bases not matched to a gene. Here the CDR3 DNA reads TGTGCCAGCAGCCAAGAAGGGACTAGCGAACCAGATACGCAGTATTTT. This gives the protein CASSQEGTSEPDTQYF.

This clone occurred a few times. The chain recombines TRBV18 with TRBJ2-1; 7 bases are a match to TRBD1. This CDR3 is 15 amino acids long. Germline CDR1 is KGHSH and CDR2 is LQKENI. V was pared by 4 bases and J by 3 bases, with 6 bases of the junction left unmatched. DNA of the CDR3: TGTGCCAGCTCACTCCCAGGGGGAGACTACAATGAGCAGTTCTTC. This encodes CASSLPGGDYNEQFF.

The rearrangement joins TRBV4-1 to TRBJ1-4, with no clear D. V was shortened by 0 bases and J by 7 bases, with 9 bases between the two germline ends. Per germline, CDR1 MGHRA and CDR2 YSYEKL. The CDR3 has 14 amino acids. CDR3 protein: CASSQEGGGEKLFF. Written as DNA, the CDR3 is TGCGCCAGCAGCCAAGAGGGTGGAGGTGAAAAACTGTTTTTT.

The chain's CDR3 is CASSFQQGFNEQFF. The CDR3 region has the DNA TGTGCCAGCAGCTTCCAACAGGGTTTCAATGAGCAGTTCTTC. The chain combines TRBV11-2 with TRBJ2-1; tentatively, D is TRBD1 (6 bases). The CDR3 is 14 amino acids. Germline assignment: CDR1 SGHAT and CDR2 FQNNGV. V lost 3 bases and J 6 bases, leaving 12 bases between the germline ends. Based on the CDR3 plus reference TRBV11-2 and TRBJ2-1, the full variable domain is EAGVAQSPRYKIIEKRQSVAFWCNPISGHATLYWYQQILGQGPKLLIQFQNNGVVDDSQLPKDRFSAERLKGVDSTLKIQPAKLEDSAVYLCASSFQQGFNEQFFGPGTRLTVL.

The chain employs TRBV19 and TRBJ2-6; possibly TRBD2 for D (6 bases). With 7 bases removed from V and 0 bases from J, the gap between germline ends came to 16 bases. CDR3 length equals 17 residues. Germline V CDR1 and CDR2: LNHDA, SQIVND (reference sequence). In DNA form, the CDR3 reads TGTGCCAGTACTAAGTGGGGGGAGGACTCTGGGGCCAACGTCCTGACTTTC. Translated, it gives CASTKWGEDSGANVLTF. Looking up the rest from reference TRBV19 and TRBJ2-6 gives the full variable domain: DGGITQSPKYLFRKEGQNVTLSCEQNLNHDAMYWYRQDPGQGLRLIYYSQIVNDFQKGDIAEGYSVSREKKESFPLTVTSAQKNPTAFYLCASTKWGEDSGANVLTFGAGSRLTVL.

This rearrangement joins TRBV30 to TRBJ1-4; 10 bases are shared with TRBD1. CDR1 and CDR2 from the germline V gene are GTSNPN and SVGIG (reference sequence). There are 14 residues in the CDR3. V lost 3 bases, J lost 6 bases, and 4 bases stayed unmatched. The CDR3 loop is CAWSRQGADEKLFF. The CDR3, as DNA: TGTGCCTGGAGCCGACAGGGGGCGGATGAAAAACTGTTTTTT.

The table lists this clone with a few counts. An end of the junction does not agree with germline; a read error may underlie this. This chain connects TRBV6-1 to TRBJ1-6; D remains unclear. Germline V gene data show CDR1 as MNHNS and CDR2 as SASEGT. The CDR3 length is 17 residues. CDR3 bases: TGTGCCAGCAGTCAAGCGGAAGACGGCTCAAGGAGGTCACCCCTCCACTTT. It codes for CASSQAEDGSRRSPLHF.

V gene TRBV11-3 combines with J gene TRBJ1-1; D might be TRBD1 (6 bases). CDR3 length equals 13 residues. Germline V CDR1 and CDR2: SGHNT, YENEEA. V gave up 5 bases and J gave up 1 base, with 8 bases separating them. As DNA, the CDR3 is TGTGCCAGCAGCAAACAGGGGAACACTGAAGCTTTCTTT. Amino acids: CASSKQGNTEAFF.

The chain joins TRBV6-5 to TRBJ1-4, with a possible D match to TRBD1 (6 bases). The V gene's germline CDR1 is MNHEY and CDR2 SVGAGI. The V and J ends lost 7 bases and 7 bases respectively, with 16 bases between them. This CDR3 region has 14 residues. CDR3 region: CASTLTGRGEKLFF. CDR3 nucleotides: TGTGCCAGCACTCTGACAGGCCGCGGTGAAAAACTGTTTTTT.

This clone has a single count. The V and J genes are TRBV9 and TRBJ1-2, with D possibly matching TRBD1 (5 bases). Looked up from germline, CDR1 is SGDLS and CDR2 is YYNGEE. The V end was cut by 2 bases, the J end by 2 bases, with 13 bases between. There are 15 residues in the CDR3. The CDR3 loop reads CASSVLGTPNYGYTF. Here the CDR3 DNA reads TGTGCCAGCAGCGTTCTGGGGACTCCAAACTATGGCTACACCTTC.

The V gene is TRBV5-6, the J gene TRBJ2-2; a weak D match, TRBD2 (6 bases). The V end was cut by 3 bases, the J end by 7 bases, with 19 bases between. Germline V gene lookup returns CDR1 SGHDT and CDR2 YYEEEE. The CDR3 consists of 16 residues. CDR3 in amino acids: CASSYRTIGFNGELFF. CDR3 DNA sequence: TGTGCCAGCAGCTACCGGACTATTGGTTTTAACGGGGAGCTGTTTTTT. Filled out from reference TRBV5-6 and TRBJ2-2, the complete variable domain reads DAGVTQSPTHLIKTRGQQVTLRCSPKSGHDTVSWYQQALGQGPQFIFQYYEEEERQRGNFPDRFSGHQFPNYSSELNVNALLLGDSALYLCASSYRTIGFNGELFFGEGSRLTVL.

V is TRBV5-8 and J is TRBJ1-6, with a tentative D call TRBD1 (5 bases). The CDR3 is 17 amino acids. CDR1 and CDR2 (germline): SGHTS, YDEGEE. V was cut by 0 bases and J by 9 bases, with 19 bases left in between. CDR3 in DNA: TGTGCCAGCAGCTTGGTTGACGCAGGGCCCCCGAGTTCACCCCTCCACTTT. Its protein is CASSLVDAGPPSSPLHF.

V usage is TRBV3-1 (or the pseudogene TRBV3-2) and J usage is TRBJ2-1, with D hard to call. The CDR3 spans 12 residues. Trimming took 4 bases from V and 4 from J, leaving 5 bases between them. From germline, CDR1 is LGHDT and CDR2 YNNKEL (reference sequence). CDR3 in amino acids: CASSLAYNEQFF. The CDR3 DNA sequence: TGTGCCAGCAGCCTGGCTTACAATGAGCAGTTCTTC.

The rearrangement uses TRBV7-9 and TRBJ2-6; 9 nucleotides agree with TRBD1. Germline V CDR1 and CDR2: SEHNR, FQNEAQ (reference sequence). V lost 5 bases and J lost 4; bases outside the gene matches: 9. This CDR3 contains 17 residues. CDR3 loop: CASSNRGPVLGANVLTF. The CDR3 region has the DNA TGTGCCAGCAGCAACAGGGGGCCCGTCTTGGGGGCCAACGTCCTGACTTTC.

J is TRBJ2-2 and V is TRBV9, with a tentative D call TRBD2 (5 bases). In germline, CDR1 is SGDLS, CDR2 YYNGEE. Between the trimmed V and J ends, which lost 0 bases and 9 bases, there was a span of 12 bases. The CDR3 is 14 amino acids. CDR3 nucleotides: TGTGCCAGCAGCGTAGCCGGAGGTGCCCGGGAGCTGTTTTTT. This codes for CASSVAGGARELFF.

This chain uses TRBV14 with TRBJ1-1; the D is unclear. The CDR3 length is 12 residues. Germline V gives CDR1 SGHDN, CDR2 FVKESK. The germline V and J ends were trimmed by 4 bases and 8 bases, with 11 bases remaining between them. CDR3 sequence (DNA): TGTGCCAGCAGCCCCAGCGGAGTCGAAGCTTTCTTT. Its translation is CASSPSGVEAFF.

This chain links TRBV30 with TRBJ2-5; D uncertain. V was shortened by 0 bases and J by 5 bases, with 4 bases between the two germline ends. The CDR3 consists of 11 residues. The germline CDR1 and CDR2 sequences are GTSNPN and SVGIG (reference sequence). The CDR3, as DNA: TGTGCCTGGAGTGTAACTGAGACCCAGTACTTC. Amino acids: CAWSVTETQYF.

This rearrangement joins TRBV4-3 to TRBJ2-3; a possible D gene is TRBD2 (6 bases). Germline V gives CDR1 LGHNA, CDR2 YSLEER. This CDR3 has 17 amino acids. The V gene lost 3 bases and the J gene lost 2 bases, with 18 bases spanning the gap. CDR3 amino acids: CASSQELDPGVTDTQYF. The DNA for the CDR3 is TGCGCCAGCAGCCAGGAACTAGACCCGGGGGTCACAGATACGCAGTATTTT.

The gene calls are TRBV7-8 and TRBJ2-7, with a possible D match to TRBD2 (5 bases). This CDR3 comprises 14 residues. V was cut by 1 base and J by 3 bases, with 10 bases left in between. The germline V gene encodes CDR1 SGHVS and CDR2 FQNEAQ. CDR3 DNA: TGTGCCAGCAGCTTAGGCGGGTTTGGCTACGAGCAGTACTTC. It translates to CASSLGGFGYEQYF. Combining the CDR3 with reference TRBV7-8 and TRBJ2-7 gives the whole variable domain GAGVSQSPRYKVAKRGQDVALRCDPISGHVSLFWYQQALGQGPEFLTYFQNEAQLDKSGLPSDRFFAERPEGSVSTLKIQRTQQEDSAVYLCASSLGGFGYEQYFGPGTRLTVT.

The rearrangement joins TRBV2 to TRBJ2-4; 8 nucleotides agree with TRBD1. The length of the CDR3 is 13 residues. The V segment lost 4 bases and the J segment 15 bases; nucleotides outside the gene matches: 11. Germline CDR1 is SNHLY and CDR2 is FYNNEI. CDR3: CASSATPDRVGYF. The CDR3, as DNA: TGTGCCAGCAGTGCCACCCCGGACAGGGTGGGGTACTTC.

This sequence joins TRBV10-3 and TRBJ2-3; tentatively, D is TRBD2 (5 bases). The length of the CDR3 is 15 residues. The V and J ends lost 0 bases and 0 bases respectively, with 7 bases between them. CDR1 ENHRY and CDR2 SYGVKD come from the germline V gene. CDR3 nucleotides: TGTGCCATCAGTGAGTCGCCTAGCAGCACAGATACGCAGTATTTT. Its protein product is CAISESPSSTDTQYF.

The chain has TRBV20-1 and TRBJ1-2; 9 bases are a match to TRBD1. CDR3 length: 11 amino acids. Germline-derived CDR1 and CDR2 are DFQATT and SNEGSKA (reference sequence). V shed 8 bases, J shed 6 bases, and the junction held 4 bases outside the gene matches. The CDR3, as DNA: TGCAGTCGGCGGACAGGGGATGGCTACACCTTC. This translates into CSRRTGDGYTF.

This chain uses TRBV5-4 with TRBJ2-2; 11 nucleotides align to TRBD2. CDR1 SGHNT and CDR2 YYREEE come from the germline V gene (reference sequence). V was clipped by 2 bases and J by 3 bases; unmatched bases: 0. CDR3 length equals 15 residues. This CDR3 is CASSFSGGDTGELFF. The CDR3 DNA follows: TGTGCCAGCAGCTTTAGCGGGGGGGACACCGGGGAGCTGTTTTTT.

V gene TRBV7-8 combines with J gene TRBJ1-1, with no clear D. The CDR3 runs 16 residues. V dropped 4 bases and J dropped 3 bases, with 18 bases sitting between them. In germline, CDR1 is SGHVS, CDR2 FQNEAQ. The CDR3 DNA reads as TGTGCCAGCAGCTCACCGGTCGGTTACCCGGACACTGAAGCTTTCTTT. Encoded protein: CASSSPVGYPDTEAFF.

This sequence joins TRBV19 and TRBJ1-2; D is perhaps TRBD1 (5 bases). V lost 10 bases and J 8 bases, leaving 23 bases between the germline ends. The germline CDR1 and CDR2 sequences are LNHDA and SQIVND (reference sequence). The CDR3 sequence is 14 residues long. CDR3 protein: CATQAGQGGSGYTF. The CDR3 DNA follows: TGTGCCACCCAGGCGGGGCAGGGCGGATCGGGCTACACCTTC.